The present T cell receptor beta chain was sequenced within a study of blood T cell repertoires in COVID-19. Study details: Samples of COVID-19 (acute and convalescent) were obtained from the United States, Italy and Spain. T cells, B-cell-depleted T cells, or PBMCs supplied cDNA or gDNA.

V shed 7 bases and J shed 0 bases, with 16 bases lying between them. This CDR3 comprises 16 residues. Per germline, CDR1 LNHDA and CDR2 SQIVND (reference sequence). Per the authors' pipeline: Amplification of reference gene primers provided the estimated nucleated cell counts. Sequencing used immunoSEQ multiplex PCR; TCRdb keeps in-frame clones, though not all of them. That table is the source of V, J and clone size, and D and trimming were worked out from the DNA. The repertoire holds over 100,000 clones, roughly 83% seen once, with 3% to 4.5% in the top ten. This chain joins TRBV19 and TRBJ1-3; D unclear. This TCR came from a woman aged 80 or older with acute or convalescent COVID-19. The sample consisted of peripheral blood. CDR3 amino acids: CASTQQAEGSGNTIYF. CDR3 DNA: TGTGCCAGTACCCAGCAGGCAGAAGGCTCTGGAAACACCATATATTTT. Full variable domain (rest looked up from reference TRBV19 and TRBJ1-3): DGGITQSPKYLFRKEGQNVTLSCEQNLNHDAMYWYRQDPGQGLRLIYYSQIVNDFQKGDIAEGYSVSREKKESFPLTVTSAQKNPTAFYLCASTQQAEGSGNTIYFGEGSWLTVV.